The 12 T cell receptor beta chains reported below all come from one sample, sequenced in a study of T cells in localized non-small cell lung cancer. The protocol was immunoSEQ multiplex PCR, while the TCRdb copy is restricted to in-frame clones and leaves out a portion. Among about 1,600 clones listed, approximately 30% were seen once. This specimen was lung tumor tissue, taken before any cancer treatment. These receptors originate from a female donor aged 60 or older with stage II lung adenocarcinoma.

The V call is TRBV11-3, the J call TRBJ1-2; no reliable D call. The V gene lost 5 bases and the J gene lost 4 bases, with 17 bases spanning the gap. Germline V gene data show CDR1 as SGHNT and CDR2 as YENEEA. There are 15 residues in the CDR3. The CDR3 here is CASSGTRVQLYGYTF. For the CDR3, the DNA is TGTGCCAGCAGCGGTACTAGGGTACAGCTCTATGGCTACACCTTC.

This clone is judged large. This chain connects TRBV18 to TRBJ2-7; TRBD1 or TRBD2 may be the D gene (8 bases each). Trimming took 0 bases from V and 2 from J, leaving 17 bases between them. The germline V gene has CDR1 KGHSH and CDR2 LQKENI. CDR3 length: 17 amino acids. CDR3 residues: CASSPPRGGTGPYEQYF. Written as DNA, the CDR3 is TGTGCCAGCTCACCACCCCGGGGGGGGACAGGACCCTACGAGCAGTACTTC.

This clone is medium-sized in the sample. The chain is built from TRBV4-1 and TRBJ1-2; D is unresolved. Germline loops: CDR1 MGHRA, CDR2 YSYEKL. CDR3 length equals 19 residues. V dropped 0 bases and J dropped 3 bases, with 23 bases sitting between them. The CDR3 spells CASSQDKMEVGPADYGYTF. CDR3 coding DNA: TGCGCCAGCAGCCAAGATAAAATGGAGGTAGGACCCGCAGACTATGGCTACACCTTC.

There are a few counts of this clone. The rearrangement joins TRBV9 to TRBJ1-5, with D unresolved. The CDR3 length is 13 residues. Germline V gene data show CDR1 as SGDLS and CDR2 as YYNGEE. V was clipped by 0 bases and J by 8 bases, with 9 bases between them. The CDR3 here is CASSVGPSKPQHF. The CDR3 bases are TGTGCCAGCAGCGTAGGGCCTTCGAAGCCCCAGCATTTT.

The chain joins TRBV28 to TRBJ1-1; D is possibly TRBD1 (5 bases). Deletions cut 4 bases from V and 7 bases from J, with 13 bases between. This CDR3 is 13 amino acids long. Germline V gives CDR1 MDHEN, CDR2 SYDVKM. CDR3 region: CASSSATGREAFF. The DNA of the CDR3 is TGTGCCAGCAGTTCCGCCACAGGACGTGAAGCTTTCTTT.

This chain connects TRBV11-3 to TRBJ1-3; possibly TRBD1 for D (5 bases). Germline V gene lookup returns CDR1 SGHNT and CDR2 YENEEA. Deletions cut 5 bases from V and 1 base from J, with 15 bases between. The CDR3 loop spans 16 amino acids. This chain's CDR3 is CASSPDWGGSGNTIYF. The CDR3 DNA is TGTGCCAGCAGCCCCGACTGGGGGGGGTCTGGAAACACCATATATTTT.

The chain carries TRBV5-1 and TRBJ2-4; TRBD2 is a possible D gene (5 bases). Germline loops: CDR1 SGHRS, CDR2 YFSETQ. V lost 0 bases, J lost 9 bases, and 13 bases lay in between. This CDR3 is 14 amino acids long. The CDR3 reads CASSLVEGSSIQYF. The CDR3 coding sequence is TGCGCCAGCAGCTTGGTTGAGGGTTCGAGCATTCAGTACTTC.

The chain links TRBV6-8 to TRBJ1-1; D is unclear. CDR3 length: 16 residues. CDR1 and CDR2 from the germline V gene are MNHGY and SAAAGT. Trimming removed 1 base from V and 0 bases from J, with 12 bases in between. CDR3 sequence reads: CASSYFDGVMNTEAFF. The CDR3 DNA follows: TGTGCCAGCAGTTACTTCGACGGAGTCATGAACACTGAAGCTTTCTTT.

The chain has TRBV9 and TRBJ2-7; 9 nucleotides align to TRBD1. J gave up 2 bases and V 8 bases, and 5 bases lay outside the gene matches. This CDR3 spans 13 amino acids. Germline V lookup: CDR1 SGDLS, CDR2 YYNGEE. The CDR3 is CASARDRAYEQYF. The CDR3 region has the DNA TGTGCCAGTGCGAGGGACAGGGCCTACGAGCAGTACTTC.

This clone was counted only a few times. The rearrangement uses TRBV6-8 and TRBJ1-1; D perhaps matches TRBD1 (5 bases). This CDR3 is 12 amino acids long. In germline, CDR1 is MNHGY, CDR2 SAAAGT. V was shortened by 8 bases and J by 5 bases, with 12 bases between the two germline ends. The CDR3 DNA reads TGTGCCAGCGATTGGGGGGGTACTGAAGCTTTCTTT. This sequence encodes CASDWGGTEAFF.

The chain is built from TRBV5-1 and TRBJ1-4; D unresolved. Germline assignment: CDR1 SGHRS and CDR2 YFSETQ. The CDR3 contains 14 residues. Trimming pared 6 bases from V and 0 bases from J, leaving 9 bases between. Here the CDR3 reads CASKWDTTNEKLFF. CDR3 nucleotide sequence: TGCGCCAGCAAATGGGATACAACTAATGAAAAACTGTTTTTT.

The chain employs TRBV5-1 and TRBJ1-5; TRBD1 is a possible D gene (6 bases). CDR1 is SGHRS and CDR2 is YFSETQ in the germline V gene. The CDR3 totals 14 residues. V lost 0 bases, J lost 4 bases, and 8 bases lay in between. CDR3 sequence (DNA): TGCGCCAGCAGCTTGGAAGGGGGAAATCAGCCCCAGCATTTT. Residues: CASSLEGGNQPQHF. Based on the CDR3 plus reference TRBV5-1 and TRBJ1-5, the full variable domain is KAGVTQTPRYLIKTRGQQVTLSCSPISGHRSVSWYQQTPGQGLQFLFEYFSETQRNKGNFPGRFSGRQFSNSRSEMNVSTLELGDSALYLCASSLEGGNQPQHFGDGTRLSIL.